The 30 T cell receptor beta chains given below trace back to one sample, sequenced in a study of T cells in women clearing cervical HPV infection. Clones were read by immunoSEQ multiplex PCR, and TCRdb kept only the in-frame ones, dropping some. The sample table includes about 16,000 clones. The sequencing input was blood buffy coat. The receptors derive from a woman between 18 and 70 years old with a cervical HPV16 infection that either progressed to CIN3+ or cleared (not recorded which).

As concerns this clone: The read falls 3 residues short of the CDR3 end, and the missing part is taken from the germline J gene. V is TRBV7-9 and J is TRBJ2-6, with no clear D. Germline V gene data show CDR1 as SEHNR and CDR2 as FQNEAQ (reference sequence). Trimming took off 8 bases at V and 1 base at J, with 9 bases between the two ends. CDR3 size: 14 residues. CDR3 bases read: TGTGCCAGCTACTCTGCGTCTGGGGCCAACGTC. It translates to CASYSASGANV. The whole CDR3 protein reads CASYSASGANVLTF.

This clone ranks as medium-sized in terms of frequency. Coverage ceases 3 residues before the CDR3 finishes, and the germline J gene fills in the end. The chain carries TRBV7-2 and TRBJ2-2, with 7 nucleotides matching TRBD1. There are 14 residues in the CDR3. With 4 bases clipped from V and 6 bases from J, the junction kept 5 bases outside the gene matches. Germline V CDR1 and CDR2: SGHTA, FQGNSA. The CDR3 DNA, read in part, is TGTGCCAGCAGCTCGATGCAGGGGGCCGGGGAG. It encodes CASSSMQGAGE. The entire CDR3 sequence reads CASSSMQGAGELFF.

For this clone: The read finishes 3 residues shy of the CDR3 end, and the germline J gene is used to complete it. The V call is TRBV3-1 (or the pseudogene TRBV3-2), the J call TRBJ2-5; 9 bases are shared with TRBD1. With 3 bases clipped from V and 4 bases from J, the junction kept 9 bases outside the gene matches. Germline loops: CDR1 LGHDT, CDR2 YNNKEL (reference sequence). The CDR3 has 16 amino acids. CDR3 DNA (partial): TGTGCCAGCAGCCACCGACAGGGGGATTATGCAGAGACC. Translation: CASSHRQGDYAET. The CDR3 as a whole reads CASSHRQGDYAETQYF.

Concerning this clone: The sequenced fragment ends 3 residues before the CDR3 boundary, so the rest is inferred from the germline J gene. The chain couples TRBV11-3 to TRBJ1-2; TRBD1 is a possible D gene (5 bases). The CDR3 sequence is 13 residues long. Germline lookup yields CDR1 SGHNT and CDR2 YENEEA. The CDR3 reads CASSVGQGYGYTF. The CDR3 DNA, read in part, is TGTGCCAGCAGCGTAGGGCAGGGCTACGGC.

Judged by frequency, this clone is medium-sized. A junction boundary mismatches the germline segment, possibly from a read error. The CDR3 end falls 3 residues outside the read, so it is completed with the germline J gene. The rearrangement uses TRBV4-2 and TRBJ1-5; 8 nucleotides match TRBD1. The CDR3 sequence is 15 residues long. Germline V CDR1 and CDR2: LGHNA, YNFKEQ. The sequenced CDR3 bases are TGCGCCAGCAGCCAAGATCTCGGACAGGGTCAGCCC. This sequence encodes CASSQDLGQGQP. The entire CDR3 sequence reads CASSQDLGQGQPQHF.

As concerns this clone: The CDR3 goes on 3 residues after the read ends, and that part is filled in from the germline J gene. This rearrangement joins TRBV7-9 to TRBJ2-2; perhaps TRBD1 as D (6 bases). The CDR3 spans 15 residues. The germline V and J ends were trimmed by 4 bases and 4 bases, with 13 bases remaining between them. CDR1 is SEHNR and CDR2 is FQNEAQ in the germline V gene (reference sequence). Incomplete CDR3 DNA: TGTGCCAGCAGCTCTTCCACAGGGTTCACCGGGGAG. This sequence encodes CASSSSTGFTGE. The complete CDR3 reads CASSSSTGFTGELFF.

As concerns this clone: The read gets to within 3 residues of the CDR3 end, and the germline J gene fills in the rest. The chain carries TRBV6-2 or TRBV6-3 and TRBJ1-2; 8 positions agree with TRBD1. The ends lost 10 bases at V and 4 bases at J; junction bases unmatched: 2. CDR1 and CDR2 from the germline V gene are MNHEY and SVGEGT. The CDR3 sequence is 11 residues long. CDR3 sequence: CATGQGYGYTF. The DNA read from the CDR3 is TGTGCCACCGGACAGGGCTATGGC.

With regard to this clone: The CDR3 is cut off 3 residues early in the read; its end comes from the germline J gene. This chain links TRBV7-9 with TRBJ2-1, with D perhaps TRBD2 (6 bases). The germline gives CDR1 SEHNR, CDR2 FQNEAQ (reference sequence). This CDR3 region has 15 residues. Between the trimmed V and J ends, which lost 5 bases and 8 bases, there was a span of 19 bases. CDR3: CASSRAGQRFDEQFF. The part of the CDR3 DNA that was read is TGTGCCAGCAGCCGAGCGGGCCAACGGTTTGATGAG.

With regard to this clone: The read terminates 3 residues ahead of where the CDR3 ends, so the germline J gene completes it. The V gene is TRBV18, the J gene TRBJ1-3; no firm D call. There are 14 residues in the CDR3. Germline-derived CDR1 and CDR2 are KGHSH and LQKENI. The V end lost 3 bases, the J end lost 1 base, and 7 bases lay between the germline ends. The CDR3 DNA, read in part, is TGTGCCAGCTCACCTTACACGTCTGGAAACACC. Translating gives CASSPYTSGNT. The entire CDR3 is CASSPYTSGNTIYF.

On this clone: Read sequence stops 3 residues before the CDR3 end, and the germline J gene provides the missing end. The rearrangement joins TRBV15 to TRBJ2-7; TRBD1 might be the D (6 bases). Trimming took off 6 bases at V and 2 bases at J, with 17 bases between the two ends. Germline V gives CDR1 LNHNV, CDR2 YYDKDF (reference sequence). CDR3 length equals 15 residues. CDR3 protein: CATSVRDNLAYEQYF. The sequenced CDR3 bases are TGTGCCACCAGTGTTCGGGACAACTTGGCCTACGAG.

Partial CDR3 DNA: TGTGCCAGCAGGGATCCGGGACAGGGGATGAGCTATGGC. It codes for CASRDPGQGMSYG. The whole CDR3 is CASRDPGQGMSYGYTF. The V call is TRBV5-4, the J call TRBJ1-2; 10 bases match TRBD1. The read ends 3 residues before the CDR3 terminus; that terminus is restored from the germline J gene. The length of the CDR3 is 16 residues. The V gene end was trimmed by 5 bases and the J gene end by 4 bases; junction bases not matched to a gene: 11. Germline V gene data show CDR1 as SGHNT and CDR2 as YYREEE (reference sequence).

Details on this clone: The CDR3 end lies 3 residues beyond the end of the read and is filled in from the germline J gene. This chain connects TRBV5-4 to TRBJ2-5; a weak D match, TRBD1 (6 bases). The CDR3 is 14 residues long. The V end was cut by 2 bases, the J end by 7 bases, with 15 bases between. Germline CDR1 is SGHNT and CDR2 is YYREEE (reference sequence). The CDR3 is CASSLADRSGTQYF. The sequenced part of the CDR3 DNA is TGTGCCAGCAGCTTAGCAGACAGGTCGGGGACC.

CDR3 sequence: CSASWGGIERGTQYF. The covered CDR3 bases are TGCAGTGCTAGTTGGGGGGGGATTGAGAGGGGGACC. The chain carries TRBV20-1 and TRBJ2-5, with 7 bases fitting TRBD2. The read stops 3 residues short of the end of the CDR3; the missing end is completed from the germline J gene. This CDR3 is 15 amino acids long. Unmatched junction bases numbered 14, after V lost 3 bases and J lost 7 bases. Germline V CDR1 and CDR2: DFQATT, SNEGSKA (reference sequence).

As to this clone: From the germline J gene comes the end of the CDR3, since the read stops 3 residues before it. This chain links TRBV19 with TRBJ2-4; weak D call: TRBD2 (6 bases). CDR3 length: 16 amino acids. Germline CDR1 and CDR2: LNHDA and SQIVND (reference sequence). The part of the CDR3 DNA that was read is TGTGCCAGTAGTTTAAGGTGGGCCAGCTTGGACTATGGT. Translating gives CASSLRWASLDYG. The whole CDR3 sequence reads CASSLRWASLDYGQYF. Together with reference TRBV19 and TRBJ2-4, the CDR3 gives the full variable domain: DGGITQSPKYLFRKEGQNVTLSCEQNLNHDAMYWYRQDPGQGLRLIYYSQIVNDFQKGDIAEGYSVSREKKESFPLTVTSAQKNPTAFYLCASSLRWASLDYGQYFGAGTRLSVL.

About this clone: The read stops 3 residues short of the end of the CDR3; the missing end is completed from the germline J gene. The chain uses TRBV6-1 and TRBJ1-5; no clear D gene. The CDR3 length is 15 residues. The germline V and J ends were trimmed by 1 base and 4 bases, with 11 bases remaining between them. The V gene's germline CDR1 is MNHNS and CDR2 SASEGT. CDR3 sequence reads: CASSEDPSGNQPQHF. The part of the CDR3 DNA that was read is TGTGCCAGCAGTGAAGACCCCTCGGGGAATCAGCCC.

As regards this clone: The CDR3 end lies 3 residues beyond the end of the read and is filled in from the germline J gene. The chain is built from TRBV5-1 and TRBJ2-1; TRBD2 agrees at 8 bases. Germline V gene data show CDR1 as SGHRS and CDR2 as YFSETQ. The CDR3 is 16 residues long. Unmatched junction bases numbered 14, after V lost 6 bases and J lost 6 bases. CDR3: CASKSSSGLVPNEQFF. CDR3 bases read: TGCGCCAGCAAAAGTTCGTCGGGACTAGTCCCCAATGAG.

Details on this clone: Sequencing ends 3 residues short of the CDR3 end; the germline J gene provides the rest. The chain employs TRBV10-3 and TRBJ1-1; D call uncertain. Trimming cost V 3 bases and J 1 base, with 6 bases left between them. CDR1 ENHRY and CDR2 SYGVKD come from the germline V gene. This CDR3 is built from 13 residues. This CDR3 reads CAISDAQNTEAFF. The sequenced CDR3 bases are TGTGCCATCAGTGATGCACAGAACACTGAA.

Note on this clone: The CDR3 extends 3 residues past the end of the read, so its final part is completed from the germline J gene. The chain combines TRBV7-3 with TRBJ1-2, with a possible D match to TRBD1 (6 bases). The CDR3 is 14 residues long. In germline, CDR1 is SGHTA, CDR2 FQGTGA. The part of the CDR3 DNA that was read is TGTGCCAGCAGCTTGGGCGGGGGGCACAATGAC. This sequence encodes CASSLGGGHND. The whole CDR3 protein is CASSLGGGHNDYTF. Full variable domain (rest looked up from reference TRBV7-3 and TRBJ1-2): GAGVSQTPSNKVTEKGKYVELRCDPISGHTALYWYRQSLGQGPEFLIYFQGTGAADDSGLPNDRFFAVRPEGSVSTLKIQRTERGDSAVYLCASSLGGGHNDYTFGSGTRLTVV.

The CDR3 sequence is CASSLPGQGMYNEQFF. The sequenced CDR3 bases are TGTGCCAGTAGTCTGCCGGGACAGGGGATGTACAATGAG. The V and J genes are TRBV19 and TRBJ2-1; 10 bases are a match to TRBD1. Read sequence stops 3 residues before the CDR3 end, and the germline J gene provides the missing end. The V gene's germline CDR1 is LNHDA and CDR2 SQIVND (reference sequence). V shed 5 bases and J 4 bases; nucleotides not matched to a gene: 8. The CDR3 is 16 amino acids. Full variable domain (rest looked up from reference TRBV19 and TRBJ2-1): DGGITQSPKYLFRKEGQNVTLSCEQNLNHDAMYWYRQDPGQGLRLIYYSQIVNDFQKGDIAEGYSVSREKKESFPLTVTSAQKNPTAFYLCASSLPGQGMYNEQFFGPGTRLTVL.

This chain's CDR3 is CASRPGHTNTGELFF. Partial CDR3 DNA: TGTGCCAGTAGGCCGGGACATACGAACACCGGGGAG. The chain is built from TRBV19 and TRBJ2-2, with D possibly TRBD1 on 6 matching bases. Read coverage stops 3 residues before the CDR3 terminus; the germline J gene supplies the remainder. Trimming took off 6 bases at V and 0 bases at J, with 11 bases between the two ends. Germline V gene data show CDR1 as LNHDA and CDR2 as SQIVND (reference sequence). The CDR3 length is 15 residues.

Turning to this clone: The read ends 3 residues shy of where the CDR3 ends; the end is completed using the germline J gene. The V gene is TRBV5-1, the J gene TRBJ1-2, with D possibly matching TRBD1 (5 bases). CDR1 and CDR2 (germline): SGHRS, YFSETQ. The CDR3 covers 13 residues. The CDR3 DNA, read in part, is TGCGCCAGCAGCCCATCAGGGTTAGAAGGC. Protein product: CASSPSGLEG. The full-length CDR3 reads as CASSPSGLEGYTF. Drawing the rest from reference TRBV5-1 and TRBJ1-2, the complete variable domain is KAGVTQTPRYLIKTRGQQVTLSCSPISGHRSVSWYQQTPGQGLQFLFEYFSETQRNKGNFPGRFSGRQFSNSRSEMNVSTLELGDSALYLCASSPSGLEGYTFGSGTRLTVV.

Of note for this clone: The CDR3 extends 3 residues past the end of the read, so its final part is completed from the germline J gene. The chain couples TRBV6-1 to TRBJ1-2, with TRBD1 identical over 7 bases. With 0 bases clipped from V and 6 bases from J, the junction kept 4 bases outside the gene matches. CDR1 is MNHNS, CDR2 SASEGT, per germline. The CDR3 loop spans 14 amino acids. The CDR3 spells CASSEAARGHGYTF. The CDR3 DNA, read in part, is TGTGCCAGCAGTGAAGCAGCTAGGGGGCATGGC.

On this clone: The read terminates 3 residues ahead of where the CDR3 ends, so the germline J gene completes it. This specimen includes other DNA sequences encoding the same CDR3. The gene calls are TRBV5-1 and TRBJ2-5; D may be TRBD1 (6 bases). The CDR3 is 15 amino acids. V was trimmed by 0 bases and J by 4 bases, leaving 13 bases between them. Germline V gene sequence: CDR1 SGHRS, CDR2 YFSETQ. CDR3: CASSLANREGETQYF. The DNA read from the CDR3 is TGCGCCAGCAGCTTGGCCAACAGGGAAGGAGAGACC.

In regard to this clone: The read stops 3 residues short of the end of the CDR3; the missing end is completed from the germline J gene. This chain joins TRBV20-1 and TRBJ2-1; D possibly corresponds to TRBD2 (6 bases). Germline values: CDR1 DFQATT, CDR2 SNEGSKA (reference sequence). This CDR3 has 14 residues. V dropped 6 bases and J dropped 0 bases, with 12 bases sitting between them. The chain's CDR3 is CSAGGESSYNEQFF. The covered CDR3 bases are TGCAGTGCAGGCGGGGAAAGCTCCTACAATGAG.

CDR3 DNA, as far as it was read: TGTGCCAGCAGTCCACCGGACTTTAGCGAG. This sequence encodes CASSPPDFSE. The CDR3 in full is CASSPPDFSEQYF. The chain employs TRBV6-2 or TRBV6-3 and TRBJ2-7; tentative D call: TRBD2 (5 bases). The read terminates 3 residues before the CDR3 end, so the remaining end is supplied by the germline J gene. V lost 5 bases, J lost 6 bases, and 14 bases lay in between. CDR3 length: 13 amino acids. Germline assignment: CDR1 MNHEY and CDR2 SVGEGT.

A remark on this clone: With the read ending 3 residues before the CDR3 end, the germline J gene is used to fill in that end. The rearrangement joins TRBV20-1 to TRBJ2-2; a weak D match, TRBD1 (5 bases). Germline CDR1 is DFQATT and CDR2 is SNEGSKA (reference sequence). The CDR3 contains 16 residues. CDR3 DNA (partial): TGCAGTGCTAGAGATTTGTGGGGCAGTACAAATTCACCG. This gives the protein CSARDLWGSTNSP. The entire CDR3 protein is CSARDLWGSTNSPLFF.

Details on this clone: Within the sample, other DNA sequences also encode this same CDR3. The CDR3 is CASSPRLAGDTQYF. The covered CDR3 bases are TGTGCCAGCAGTCCCCGACTAGCAGGGGATACG. The chain joins TRBV6-2 or TRBV6-3 to TRBJ2-3; the match to TRBD2 covers 7 bases. The read finishes 3 residues shy of the CDR3 end, and the germline J gene is used to complete it. The CDR3 spans 14 residues. The J segment lost 6 bases and the V segment lost 5 bases, leaving 8 bases of the junction unmatched. Germline V gene data show CDR1 as MNHEY and CDR2 as SVGEGT.

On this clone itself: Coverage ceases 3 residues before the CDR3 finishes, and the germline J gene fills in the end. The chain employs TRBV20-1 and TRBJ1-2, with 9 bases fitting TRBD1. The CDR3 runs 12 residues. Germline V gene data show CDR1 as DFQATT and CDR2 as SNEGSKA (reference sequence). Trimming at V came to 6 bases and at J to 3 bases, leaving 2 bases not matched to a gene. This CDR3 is CSARQGDYGYTF. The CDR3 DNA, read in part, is TGCAGTGCCAGACAGGGGGACTATGGC.

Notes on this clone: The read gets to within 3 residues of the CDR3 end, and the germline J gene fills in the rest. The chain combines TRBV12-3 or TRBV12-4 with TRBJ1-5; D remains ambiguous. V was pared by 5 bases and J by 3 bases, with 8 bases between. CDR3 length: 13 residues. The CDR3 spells CASSLRPNQPQHF. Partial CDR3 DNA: TGTGCCAGCAGTCTCCGTCCCAATCAGCCC.

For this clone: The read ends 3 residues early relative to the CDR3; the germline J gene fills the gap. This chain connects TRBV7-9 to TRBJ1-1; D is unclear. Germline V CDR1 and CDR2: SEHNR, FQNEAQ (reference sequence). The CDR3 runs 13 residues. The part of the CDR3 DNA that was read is TGTGCCAGCAGCCACCAACGCCCCGGTGGA. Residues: CASSHQRPGG. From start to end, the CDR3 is CASSHQRPGGAFF.